This TCR beta chain came from a study of blood T cell repertoires in COVID-19. In the authors' methods: Amplification of reference gene primers was used by the study to estimate nucleated cell counts. Only in-frame clones appear in the TCRdb table, and some are missing; sequencing was by immunoSEQ multiplex PCR. Clone size and V and J calls were adopted from that table, with D and trimming inferred from the DNA. The table shows about 73,000 clones, with around 83% occurring only once. CDR1 is SGHRS, CDR2 YFSETQ, per germline. Trimming at V came to 1 base and at J to 0 bases, leaving 17 bases not matched to a gene. The CDR3 is 21 residues long.

This sequence was found in a man aged 50-60 years with active COVID-19. Specimen: peripheral blood. This chain links TRBV5-1 with TRBJ2-1; 9 bases fit TRBD2. This CDR3 reads CASSLRATAGGRSSSYNEQFF. In nucleotides, the CDR3 is TGCGCCAGCAGCTTGAGGGCGACCGCGGGGGGGCGTTCTAGCTCCTACAATGAGCAGTTCTTC.